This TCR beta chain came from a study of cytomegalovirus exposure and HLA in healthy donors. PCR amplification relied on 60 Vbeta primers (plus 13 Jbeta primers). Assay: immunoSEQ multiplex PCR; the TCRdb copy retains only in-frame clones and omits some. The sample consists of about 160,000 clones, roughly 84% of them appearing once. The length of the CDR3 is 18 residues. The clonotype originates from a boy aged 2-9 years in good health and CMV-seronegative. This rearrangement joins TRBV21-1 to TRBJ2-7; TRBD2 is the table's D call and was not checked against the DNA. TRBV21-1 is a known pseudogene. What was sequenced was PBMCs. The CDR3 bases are TGTGCCAGCAGCAATGGGGTCGGAGGAGTCGTAGGAACTTACGAGCAGTACTTC. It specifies CASSNGVGGVVGTYEQYF.